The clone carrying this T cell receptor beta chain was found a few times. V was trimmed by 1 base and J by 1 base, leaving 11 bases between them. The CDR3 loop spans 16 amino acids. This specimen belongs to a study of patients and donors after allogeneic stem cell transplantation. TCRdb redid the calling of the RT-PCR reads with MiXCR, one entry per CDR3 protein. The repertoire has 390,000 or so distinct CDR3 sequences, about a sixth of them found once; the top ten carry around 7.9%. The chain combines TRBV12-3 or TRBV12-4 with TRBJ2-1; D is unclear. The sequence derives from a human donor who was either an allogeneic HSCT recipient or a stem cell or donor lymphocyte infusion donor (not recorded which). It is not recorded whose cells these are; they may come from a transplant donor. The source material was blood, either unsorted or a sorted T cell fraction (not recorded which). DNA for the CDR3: TGTGCCAGCAGTTTAGTCGGTCAGCCATCCTACAATGAGCAGTTCTTC. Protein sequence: CASSLVGQPSYNEQFF.